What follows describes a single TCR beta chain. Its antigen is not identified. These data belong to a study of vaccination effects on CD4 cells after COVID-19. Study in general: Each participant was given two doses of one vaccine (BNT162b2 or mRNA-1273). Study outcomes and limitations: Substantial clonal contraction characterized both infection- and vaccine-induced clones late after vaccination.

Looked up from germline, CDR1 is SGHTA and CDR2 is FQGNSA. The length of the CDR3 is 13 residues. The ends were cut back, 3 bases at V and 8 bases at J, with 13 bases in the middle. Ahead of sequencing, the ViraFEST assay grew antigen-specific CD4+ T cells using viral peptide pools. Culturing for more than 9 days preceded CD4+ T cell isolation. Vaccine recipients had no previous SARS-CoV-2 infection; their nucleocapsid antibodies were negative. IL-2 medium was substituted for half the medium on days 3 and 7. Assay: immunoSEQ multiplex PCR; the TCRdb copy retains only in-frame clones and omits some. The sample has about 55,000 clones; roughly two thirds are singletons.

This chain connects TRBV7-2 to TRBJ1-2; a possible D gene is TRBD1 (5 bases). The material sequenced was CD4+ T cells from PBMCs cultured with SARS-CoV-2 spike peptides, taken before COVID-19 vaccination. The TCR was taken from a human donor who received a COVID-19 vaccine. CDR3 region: CASSLFLGEGYTF. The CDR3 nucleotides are TGTGCCAGCAGCTTGTTCCTAGGGGAAGGCTACACCTTC. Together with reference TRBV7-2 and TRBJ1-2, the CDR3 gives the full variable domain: GAGVSQSPSNKVTEKGKDVELRCDPISGHTALYWYRQSLGQGLEFLIYFQGNSAPDKSGLPSDRFSAERTGGSVSTLTIQRTQQEDSAVYLCASSLFLGEGYTFGSGTRLTVV.